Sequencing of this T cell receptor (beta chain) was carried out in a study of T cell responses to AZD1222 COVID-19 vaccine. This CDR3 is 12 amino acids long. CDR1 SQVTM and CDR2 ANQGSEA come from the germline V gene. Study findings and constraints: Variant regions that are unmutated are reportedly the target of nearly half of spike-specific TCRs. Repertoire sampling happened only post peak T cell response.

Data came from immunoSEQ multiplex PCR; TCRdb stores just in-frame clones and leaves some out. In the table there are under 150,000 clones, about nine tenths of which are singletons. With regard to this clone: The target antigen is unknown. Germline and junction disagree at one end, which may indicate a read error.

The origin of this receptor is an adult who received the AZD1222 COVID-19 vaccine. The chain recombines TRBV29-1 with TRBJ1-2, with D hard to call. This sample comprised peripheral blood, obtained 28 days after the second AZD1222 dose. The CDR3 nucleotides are TGCAGTGTTGACCGATTTAACTATGGCTACACCTTC. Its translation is CSVDRFNYGYTF. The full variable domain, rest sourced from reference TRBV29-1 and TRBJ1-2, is SAVISQKPSRDICQRGTSLTIQCQVDSQVTMMFWYRQQPGQSLTLIATANQGSEATYESGFVIDKFPISRPNLTFSTLTVSNMSPEDSSIYLCSVDRFNYGYTFGSGTRLTVV.